One TCR beta chain is described in this entry. With the read ending 3 residues before the CDR3 end, the germline J gene is used to fill in that end. The sample originates from a study of T cells in women clearing cervical HPV infection. Sequencing used immunoSEQ multiplex PCR; TCRdb keeps in-frame clones, though not all of them. Recorded here are about 35,000 clones; the top ten clones represent 1.5% to 2%. CDR1 is SGHKS and CDR2 is YYEKEE in the germline V gene (reference sequence). The CDR3 runs 14 residues. The germline V and J ends were trimmed by 2 bases and 1 base, with 9 bases remaining between them.

Sequencing was performed on blood buffy coat. The sequence derives from a woman between 18 and 69 years old with a cervical HPV16 infection that either progressed to CIN3+ or cleared (not recorded which). The chain is built from TRBV5-5 and TRBJ2-5, with D possibly TRBD1 on 6 matching bases. The sequenced CDR3 bases are TGTGCCAGCAGCTTAGGGGGATCCCAAGAGACC. It translates to CASSLGGSQET. In full, the CDR3 reads CASSLGGSQETQYF.